The 14 T cell receptor beta chains given below trace back to one sample, sequenced in a study of blood T cell repertoires in COVID-19. The repertoire was sequenced with immunoSEQ multiplex PCR; TCRdb's copy has only in-frame clones and lacks some. The sample shows about 530,000 clones, 85% to 90% of them seen only once. Sequenced material: peripheral blood. These receptors all stem from a woman aged 50 to 60 with COVID-19, enrolled during active disease.

The CDR3 region has the DNA TGCAGCGTTGCAGGGCGTTTGAGCTCCTACAATGAGCAGTTCTTC. Encoded protein: CSVAGRLSSYNEQFF. The chain joins TRBV29-1 to TRBJ2-1, with D possibly matching TRBD1 (5 bases). The CDR3 consists of 15 residues. V dropped 4 bases and J dropped 0 bases, with 13 bases sitting between them. The germline V gene has CDR1 SQVTM and CDR2 ANQGSEA.

Of note for this clone: The same CDR3 can be traced to other DNA sequences in this sample. The CDR3 loop is CASSLRGQETQYF. CDR3 nucleotide sequence: TGTGCCAGCAGCTTGAGGGGGCAAGAGACCCAGTACTTC. The chain carries TRBV5-6 and TRBJ2-5, with a tentative D call TRBD1 (6 bases). The germline V gene has CDR1 SGHDT and CDR2 YYEEEE. Deletions cut 1 base from V and 2 bases from J, with 6 bases between. There are 13 residues in the CDR3.

In the case of this clone: The junction departs from germline at one end; a sequencing error may be responsible. The rearrangement links TRBV3-1 (or the pseudogene TRBV3-2) to TRBJ1-2; tentatively, D is TRBD1 (5 bases). Germline V gene data show CDR1 as LGHDT and CDR2 as YNNKEL (reference sequence). The CDR3 loop spans 13 amino acids. CDR3 bases: TGTGCCAGCAGTCAAGGACACACCTATGGCTACACCTTC. Protein product: CASSQGHTYGYTF.

CDR3 sequence: CASSIRLAASYEQYF. The CDR3 bases are TGTGCCAGTAGTATTCGGCTAGCGGCGAGTTACGAGCAGTACTTC. The chain uses TRBV19 and TRBJ2-7; TRBD2 matches 7 bases. From germline, CDR1 is LNHDA and CDR2 SQIVND (reference sequence). Losses at the gene ends were 3 bases for V and 4 bases for J; bases not matched to a gene: 9. This CDR3 region has 15 residues. Full variable domain (remainder filled in from reference TRBV19 and TRBJ2-7): DGGITQSPKYLFRKEGQNVTLSCEQNLNHDAMYWYRQDPGQGLRLIYYSQIVNDFQKGDIAEGYSVSREKKESFPLTVTSAQKNPTAFYLCASSIRLAASYEQYFGPGTRLTVT.

This chain joins TRBV30 and TRBJ1-5; 9 bases align to TRBD1. V trimming: 1 base; J trimming: 4 bases; junction bases outside the gene matches: 2. The germline CDR1 and CDR2 sequences are GTSNPN and SVGIG (reference sequence). The CDR3 extends over 14 amino acids. The CDR3 DNA reads as TGTGCCTGGAGTGGGGGACAGGGAAATCAGCCCCAGCATTTT. Its translation is CAWSGGQGNQPQHF.

The CDR3 DNA is TGTGCTAGTGGTTTAGGCAGGGAGGCCGAAAAACTGTTTTTT. Translation gives CASGLGREAEKLFF. The gene calls are TRBV12-5 and TRBJ1-4; weak D call: TRBD1 (5 bases). Between the trimmed V and J ends, which lost 3 bases and 8 bases, there was a span of 13 bases. CDR3 length: 14 residues. Germline assignment: CDR1 LGHNT and CDR2 FRNRAP.

This rearrangement joins TRBV7-2 to TRBJ2-1; 7 bases are shared with TRBD2. The ends lost 6 bases at V and 2 bases at J; junction bases unmatched: 7. The germline V gene has CDR1 SGHTA and CDR2 FQGNSA. The CDR3 is made up of 15 amino acids. The DNA for the CDR3 is TGTGCCAGCAGTCCCTGGCGGGGGACCTACAATGAGCAGTTCTTC. As protein: CASSPWRGTYNEQFF.

This clone appeared once. This chain uses TRBV6-2 or TRBV6-3 with TRBJ1-5; no reliable D call. The CDR3 has 16 residues. Germline loops: CDR1 MNHEY, CDR2 SVGEGT. V lost 2 bases, J lost 6 bases, and 17 bases lay in between. The CDR3 DNA reads TGTGCCAGCAGTTACGGAAACTACCTACGCGGTCAGCCCCAGCATTTT. It is translated as CASSYGNYLRGQPQHF.

This chain links TRBV29-1 with TRBJ1-5; 10 bases agree with TRBD1. The CDR3 extends over 13 amino acids. The germline CDR1 and CDR2 sequences are SQVTM and ANQGSEA. The V gene end was trimmed by 6 bases and the J gene end by 4 bases; junction bases not matched to a gene: 3. The CDR3 nucleotides read TGCAGCGTAAAGGGACAGGGGAATCAGCCCCAGCATTTT. This translates into CSVKGQGNQPQHF.

The J gene is TRBJ2-7, the V gene TRBV12-3 or TRBV12-4; TRBD1 aligns across 7 bases. V lost 6 bases to trimming and J lost 4 bases; unmatched junction nucleotides: 6. CDR3 length equals 13 residues. CDR3 region: CASSLSTGYEQYF. CDR3 bases: TGTGCCAGCAGCCTTTCGACAGGGTACGAGCAGTACTTC.

This chain joins TRBV28 and TRBJ1-1, with 7 nucleotides matching TRBD1. Germline CDR1 and CDR2: MDHEN and SYDVKM. The CDR3 is 13 residues long. J was trimmed by 0 bases and V by 10 bases; bases with no gene match: 5. CDR3: CATLTGLNTEAFF. Written as DNA, the CDR3 is TGTGCCACCTTGACAGGGTTGAACACTGAAGCTTTCTTT.

The chain is built from TRBV27 and TRBJ1-1, with D tentatively TRBD1 (5 bases). This CDR3 has 15 residues. The V and J ends lost 2 bases and 1 base respectively, with 11 bases between them. Germline CDR1 is MNHEY and CDR2 is SMNVEV (reference sequence). This CDR3 is CASSLRGVPNTEAFF. The CDR3 DNA reads as TGTGCCAGCAGTTTACGGGGGGTGCCGAACACTGAAGCTTTCTTT.

V and J are TRBV5-8 and TRBJ2-3, with TRBD2 identical over 7 bases. V lost 0 bases, J lost 6 bases, and 4 bases stayed unmatched. The CDR3 runs 14 residues. Per germline, CDR1 SGHTS and CDR2 YDEGEE. CDR3 coding DNA: TGTGCCAGCAGCTTGGCCGTGGGAGGGGATACGCAGTATTTT. Translated, it gives CASSLAVGGDTQYF.

This chain links TRBV5-1 with TRBJ2-1; D is possibly TRBD1 (6 bases). CDR3 size: 15 residues. Germline-derived CDR1 and CDR2 are SGHRS and YFSETQ. V was shortened by 0 bases and J by 3 bases, with 10 bases between the two germline ends. The CDR3 DNA is TGCGCCAGCAGCTTGGTTCAGGGGAGCTACAATGAGCAGTTCTTC. Its protein is CASSLVQGSYNEQFF.